There are many counts of the clone carrying this T cell receptor beta chain. The antigen remains unidentified. V dropped 5 bases and J dropped 8; count of bases not matched to a gene: 9. The CDR3 is 14 amino acids. The germline V gene has CDR1 DFQATT and CDR2 SNEGSKA (reference sequence). These data are taken from a study of human T cells and chemical hapten exposure. On the study more broadly: Mainly, slight library volume differences in the pool made TCR yields vary.

TCRdb re-derived calls from the RACE reads in MiXCR, one entry per CDR3 protein. The sample includes approximately 82,000 distinct CDR3 sequences, approximately 12% of them seen just once. Time point: patch test 1, 2 weeks after DPC sensitization. Described treatment: therapeutic diphenylcyclopropenone sensitization with weekly scalp DPC. Unfractionated whole blood yielded total RNA. Study-wide results and caveats: Significantly greater numbers of large CDR3 similarity clusters came from expanded TCRs than from controls.

The chain recombines TRBV20-1 with TRBJ1-5, with 10 bases fitting TRBD1. The input for sequencing was whole blood, taken in connection with sensitization to the hapten diphenylcyclopropenone (DPC). This clonotype was obtained from a woman aged 60-70 years with alopecia areata. Some clones in this sample may be carry-over from other donors' samples. The CDR3 loop is CSAGTGEVQKPQHF. For the CDR3, the DNA is TGCAGTGCTGGGACAGGGGAGGTGCAAAAGCCCCAGCATTTT.